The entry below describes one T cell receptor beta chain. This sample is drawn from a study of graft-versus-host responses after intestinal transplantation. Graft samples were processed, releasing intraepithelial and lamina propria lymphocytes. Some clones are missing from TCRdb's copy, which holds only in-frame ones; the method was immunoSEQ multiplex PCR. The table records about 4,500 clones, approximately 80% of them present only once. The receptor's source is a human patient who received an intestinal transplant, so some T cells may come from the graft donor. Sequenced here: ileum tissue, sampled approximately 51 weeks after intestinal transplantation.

The CDR3 nucleotides are TGCGCCAGCAGTGTCTCCGATACGCAGTATTTT. This translates into CASSVSDTQYF. V gene TRBV10-1 combines with J gene TRBJ2-3, with D hard to call. Germline values: CDR1 WNHNN, CDR2 SYGVQD (reference sequence). The CDR3 is made up of 11 amino acids. The V end was cut by 4 bases, the J end by 6 bases, with 5 bases between.